These 27 T cell receptor beta chains share one sample of origin, sequenced in a study of somatic mutations in cytotoxic T cells in rheumatoid arthritis. The data were produced by immunoSEQ multiplex PCR, yet TCRdb's version contains in-frame clones alone and is incomplete. The data hold some 30,000 clones, with 82% observed a single time. Sequencing was performed on CD8+ T cells sorted from blood. These receptor sequences come from an adult with rheumatoid arthritis.

This chain connects TRBV19 to TRBJ1-2, with D perhaps TRBD1 (5 bases). In germline, CDR1 is LNHDA, CDR2 SQIVND (reference sequence). The V gene lost 6 bases and the J gene lost 7 bases, with 12 bases spanning the gap. The length of the CDR3 is 12 residues. The CDR3 is CASRGPFGGYTF. The CDR3 nucleotides read TGTGCCAGTAGGGGGCCATTTGGTGGCTACACCTTC.

The chain combines TRBV6-5 with TRBJ2-2; tentatively, D is TRBD1 or TRBD2 (7 bases each). The CDR3 loop spans 16 amino acids. Germline V gene data show CDR1 as MNHEY and CDR2 as SVGAGI. Trimming cost V 2 bases and J 4 bases, with 14 bases left between them. The CDR3 DNA sequence: TGTGCCAGCAGTTACGAGACAGGGAGGGTCACCGGGGAGCTGTTTTTT. Its protein is CASSYETGRVTGELFF.

The chain is built from TRBV27 and TRBJ1-1; D gene unclear. The CDR3 is 16 amino acids. Trimming removed 2 bases at V and 1 base at J, with 14 bases between. CDR1 and CDR2 from the germline V gene are MNHEY and SMNVEV (reference sequence). CDR3 sequence: CASSLLSLGQNTEAFF. In DNA form, the CDR3 reads TGTGCCAGCAGTTTACTCTCCCTAGGGCAGAACACTGAAGCTTTCTTT.

This chain joins TRBV9 and TRBJ1-2, with D perhaps matching TRBD1 (5 bases). V was trimmed by 3 bases and J by 4 bases, leaving 13 bases between them. The CDR3 has 14 amino acids. Germline V gene lookup returns CDR1 SGDLS and CDR2 YYNGEE. The CDR3 is CASSASGAPYGYTF. In nucleotides, the CDR3 is TGTGCCAGCAGCGCTTCCGGGGCGCCCTATGGCTACACCTTC.

The J gene is TRBJ2-7, the V gene TRBV5-6, with no clear D. Germline assignment: CDR1 SGHDT and CDR2 YYEEEE. V was shortened by 0 bases and J by 6 bases, with 7 bases between the two germline ends. The CDR3 covers 12 residues. The DNA of the CDR3 is TGTGCCAGCAGCTTGGGTCTAGGCGAGCAGTACTTC. Its protein product is CASSLGLGEQYF. The variable domain in full, completed from reference TRBV5-6 and TRBJ2-7, reads DAGVTQSPTHLIKTRGQQVTLRCSPKSGHDTVSWYQQALGQGPQFIFQYYEEEERQRGNFPDRFSGHQFPNYSSELNVNALLLGDSALYLCASSLGLGEQYFGPGTRLTVT.

This clone was seen a handful of times. The chain combines TRBV7-6 with TRBJ2-5; 8 bases align to TRBD2. Per the germline V gene, CDR1 is SGHVS and CDR2 is FNYEAQ. The V and J ends lost 0 bases and 5 bases, in that order; junction bases with no gene match: 8. The CDR3 length is 16 residues. As DNA, the CDR3 is TGTGCCAGCAGCTTAGCAACTAGCGGTGGGATGGAGACCCAGTACTTC. Encoded protein: CASSLATSGGMETQYF.

J is TRBJ1-5 and V is TRBV5-5; 9 positions match TRBD1. The CDR3 is 15 residues long. CDR1 is SGHKS, CDR2 YYEKEE, per germline (reference sequence). The V and J ends lost 2 bases and 1 base, in that order; junction bases with no gene match: 1. The CDR3 DNA reads as TGTGCCAGCAGCTTAGGACAGGGGAGCAATCAGCCCCAGCATTTT. This translates into CASSLGQGSNQPQHF.

The CDR3 loop reads CASSVVGSYTDTQYF. In DNA form, the CDR3 reads TGTGCCAGCAGCGTAGTAGGGTCGTACACAGATACGCAGTATTTT. This rearrangement joins TRBV9 to TRBJ2-3; D is unresolved. There are 15 residues in the CDR3. Germline V gene data show CDR1 as SGDLS and CDR2 as YYNGEE. Trimming left V 0 bases short and J 2 bases short, with 10 bases between.

The chain joins TRBV13 to TRBJ1-1; no clear D. CDR1 and CDR2 (germline): PRHDT, FYEKMQ (reference sequence). Deletions cut 3 bases from V and 2 bases from J, with 7 bases between. The CDR3 consists of 13 residues. This CDR3 is CASSFRVNTEAFF. The CDR3, as DNA: TGTGCCAGCAGCTTTAGAGTAAACACTGAAGCTTTCTTT.

This chain connects TRBV5-4 to TRBJ1-2, with D unresolved. The V and J ends lost 4 bases and 0 bases respectively, with 13 bases between them. From germline, CDR1 is SGHNT and CDR2 YYREEE (reference sequence). The CDR3 has 15 residues. The CDR3 is CASSAGLGPNYGYTF. CDR3 in DNA: TGTGCCAGCAGCGCAGGCCTCGGACCTAACTATGGCTACACCTTC.

The chain joins TRBV27 to TRBJ2-2; 10 positions agree with TRBD1. Germline V gene lookup returns CDR1 MNHEY and CDR2 SMNVEV (reference sequence). The V segment lost 7 bases and the J segment 7 bases; nucleotides outside the gene matches: 15. CDR3 size: 17 residues. The CDR3 DNA reads as TGTGCCAGCATCTTGACAGGGGGCCCCCTTTGGGGCGGGGAGCTGTTTTTT. It is translated as CASILTGGPLWGGELFF.

This chain links TRBV10-1 with TRBJ1-1; D is unresolved. This CDR3 spans 13 amino acids. CDR1 and CDR2 from the germline V gene are WNHNN and SYGVQD (reference sequence). Trimming removed 4 bases from V and 1 base from J, with 7 bases in between. CDR3 amino acids: CASSVGENTEAFF. For the CDR3, the DNA is TGCGCCAGCAGTGTCGGTGAGAACACTGAAGCTTTCTTT.

This clone was counted between two and nine times. V gene TRBV27 combines with J gene TRBJ1-5; D gene uncertain. Trimming stripped 5 bases from V and 2 bases from J, with 10 bases between. Germline CDR1 is MNHEY and CDR2 is SMNVEV (reference sequence). The CDR3 is 14 amino acids. This chain's CDR3 is CASSPGFGNQPQHF. DNA of the CDR3: TGTGCCAGCAGTCCCGGGTTCGGCAATCAGCCCCAGCATTTT.

CDR3 residues: CARIDARNYGYTF. The CDR3 DNA reads as TGTGCCAGAATTGACGCCCGAAACTATGGCTACACCTTC. The V and J genes are TRBV2 and TRBJ1-2; no reliable D call. Deletions cut 9 bases from V and 2 bases from J, with 13 bases between. Germline loops: CDR1 SNHLY, CDR2 FYNNEI. The CDR3 length is 13 residues.

The chain combines TRBV13 with TRBJ1-1, with a tentative D call TRBD1 (6 bases). Trimming left V 5 bases short and J 5 bases short, with 18 bases between. The CDR3 has 15 residues. Germline assignment: CDR1 PRHDT and CDR2 FYEKMQ (reference sequence). The CDR3 nucleotides read TGTGCCAGCAGCCACCTAGGGGGAGGGGTTACTGAAGCTTTCTTT. This sequence encodes CASSHLGGGVTEAFF.

For the CDR3, the DNA is TGTGCCAGCAGCGGCCGCCCGGTGCCTTCCTATGGCTACACCTTC. This gives the protein CASSGRPVPSYGYTF. V and J are TRBV7-8 and TRBJ1-2; D is unresolved. Germline V gene sequence: CDR1 SGHVS, CDR2 FQNEAQ. The CDR3 contains 15 residues. V was clipped by 5 bases and J by 4 bases, with 17 bases between them.

The chain has TRBV29-1 and TRBJ2-2, with TRBD1 matching over 10 bases. Germline V gene sequence: CDR1 SQVTM, CDR2 ANQGSEA. J was trimmed by 5 bases and V by 4 bases; bases with no gene match: 1. The CDR3 length is 13 residues. The CDR3 bases are TGCAGCGTTGGGACAGGGGGAACCGGGGAGCTGTTTTTT. Protein: CSVGTGGTGELFF.

The chain is built from TRBV7-8 and TRBJ1-1, with TRBD1 matching over 7 bases. The CDR3 loop spans 15 amino acids. The V and J ends lost 5 bases and 6 bases, in that order; junction bases with no gene match: 12. CDR1 and CDR2 (germline): SGHVS, FQNEAQ. CDR3 in DNA: TGTGCCAGCAGCACCAGGGGGGGGGCGCTGGCTGAAGCTTTCTTT. Protein product: CASSTRGGALAEAFF. The whole variable domain, remainder taken from reference TRBV7-8 and TRBJ1-1, is GAGVSQSPRYKVAKRGQDVALRCDPISGHVSLFWYQQALGQGPEFLTYFQNEAQLDKSGLPSDRFFAERPEGSVSTLKIQRTQQEDSAVYLCASSTRGGALAEAFFGQGTRLTVV.

The chain carries TRBV6-6 and TRBJ2-1, with D perhaps TRBD2 (5 bases). The CDR3 spans 16 residues. Germline CDR1 is MNHNY and CDR2 is SVGAGI (reference sequence). Trimming removed 0 bases from V and 6 bases from J, with 15 bases in between. The CDR3 sequence is CASSYSAGSSGNEQFF. CDR3 nucleotides: TGTGCCAGCAGTTACTCTGCGGGTTCCTCGGGCAATGAGCAGTTCTTC.

V and J are TRBV4-3 and TRBJ2-3; TRBD2 aligns across 11 bases. CDR3 size: 16 residues. From germline, CDR1 is LGHNA and CDR2 YSLEER. J gave up 2 bases and V 1 base, and 2 bases lay outside the gene matches. The CDR3: CASSQALAGVTDTQYF. The CDR3 region has the DNA TGCGCCAGCAGCCAAGCACTAGCGGGAGTCACAGATACGCAGTATTTT.

This chain uses TRBV18 with TRBJ1-1; TRBD1 matches 7 bases. This CDR3 is built from 16 residues. From germline, CDR1 is KGHSH and CDR2 LQKENI. V lost 0 bases to trimming and J lost 1 base; unmatched junction nucleotides: 5. CDR3 amino acids: CASSPPNRGPNTEAFF. In DNA form, the CDR3 reads TGTGCCAGCTCACCACCTAACAGGGGCCCGAACACTGAAGCTTTCTTT.

This chain joins TRBV5-5 and TRBJ1-2, with 12 bases identical to TRBD1. The CDR3 sequence is 14 residues long. Trimming at V came to 4 bases and at J to 6 bases, leaving 4 bases not matched to a gene. The germline V gene encodes CDR1 SGHKS and CDR2 YYEKEE (reference sequence). The CDR3 is CASSQGQGAHGYTF. The CDR3 nucleotides are TGTGCCAGCAGCCAGGGACAGGGGGCCCATGGCTACACCTTC. Based on the CDR3 plus reference TRBV5-5 and TRBJ1-2, the full variable domain is DAGVTQSPTHLIKTRGQQVTLRCSPISGHKSVSWYQQVLGQGPQFIFQYYEKEERGRGNFPDRFSARQFPNYSSELNVNALLLGDSALYLCASSQGQGAHGYTFGSGTRLTVV.

As for this clone: The junction departs from germline at one end; a sequencing error may be responsible. This chain links TRBV4-1 with TRBJ1-2, with a tentative D call TRBD1 (6 bases). The CDR3 runs 19 residues. Germline V CDR1 and CDR2: MGHRA, YSYEKL. The CDR3: CASSKDRPRSVGPNYGYTF. In DNA form, the CDR3 reads TGCGCCAGCAGCAAAGACAGGCCCCGTTCTGTGGGGCCTAACTATGGCTACACCTTC.

V is TRBV30 and J is TRBJ2-1; D possibly uses TRBD1 or TRBD2 (5 bases each). CDR1 and CDR2 (germline): GTSNPN, SVGIG (reference sequence). Trimming stripped 4 bases from V and 9 bases from J, with 13 bases between. The CDR3 runs to 12 residues. CDR3 nucleotides: TGTGCCTGGATGGGGGTGAGGAGTGAGCAGTTCTTC. Encoded protein: CAWMGVRSEQFF.

This clone showed up just a few times. This chain links TRBV7-2 with TRBJ1-2; TRBD1 aligns across 7 bases. CDR3 length: 19 amino acids. Germline V gene sequence: CDR1 SGHTA, CDR2 FQGNSA. V lost 7 bases and J lost 0; bases outside the gene matches: 20. For the CDR3, the DNA is TGTGCCAGCACCCTCTTCCGTCGACAGGGCAGTCCTCCTAACTATGGCTACACCTTC. Translating it yields CASTLFRRQGSPPNYGYTF.

V and J are TRBV4-1 and TRBJ1-1; D is unclear. V was clipped by 1 base and J by 2 bases, with 8 bases between them. This CDR3 is built from 14 residues. Looked up from germline, CDR1 is MGHRA and CDR2 is YSYEKL. The CDR3 bases are TGCGCCAGCAGCCAAGTAGACACTAACACTGAAGCTTTCTTT. It encodes CASSQVDTNTEAFF.

The chain couples TRBV19 to TRBJ2-3; perhaps TRBD2 as D (6 bases). CDR3 length: 14 amino acids. Germline assignment: CDR1 LNHDA and CDR2 SQIVND (reference sequence). V was shortened by 8 bases and J by 6 bases, with 18 bases between the two germline ends. The CDR3 protein is CASRGTGSPDTQYF. CDR3 sequence (DNA): TGTGCCAGTCGGGGGACCGGGAGCCCGGATACGCAGTATTTT.